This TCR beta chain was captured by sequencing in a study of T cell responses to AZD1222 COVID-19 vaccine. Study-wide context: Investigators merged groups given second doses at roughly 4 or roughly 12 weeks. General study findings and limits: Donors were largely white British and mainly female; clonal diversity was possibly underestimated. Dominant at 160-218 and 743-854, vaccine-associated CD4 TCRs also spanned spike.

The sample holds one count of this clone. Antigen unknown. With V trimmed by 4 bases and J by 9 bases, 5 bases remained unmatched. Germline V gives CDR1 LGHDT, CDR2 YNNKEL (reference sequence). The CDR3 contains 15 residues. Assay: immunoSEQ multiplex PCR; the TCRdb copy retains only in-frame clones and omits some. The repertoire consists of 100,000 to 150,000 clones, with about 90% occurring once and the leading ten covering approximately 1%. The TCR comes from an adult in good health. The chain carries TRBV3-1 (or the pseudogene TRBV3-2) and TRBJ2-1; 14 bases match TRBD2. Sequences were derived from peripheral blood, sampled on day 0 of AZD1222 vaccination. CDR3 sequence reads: CASSRGLAGVSEQFF. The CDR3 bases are TGTGCCAGCAGCCGGGGACTAGCGGGAGTCAGTGAGCAGTTCTTC.